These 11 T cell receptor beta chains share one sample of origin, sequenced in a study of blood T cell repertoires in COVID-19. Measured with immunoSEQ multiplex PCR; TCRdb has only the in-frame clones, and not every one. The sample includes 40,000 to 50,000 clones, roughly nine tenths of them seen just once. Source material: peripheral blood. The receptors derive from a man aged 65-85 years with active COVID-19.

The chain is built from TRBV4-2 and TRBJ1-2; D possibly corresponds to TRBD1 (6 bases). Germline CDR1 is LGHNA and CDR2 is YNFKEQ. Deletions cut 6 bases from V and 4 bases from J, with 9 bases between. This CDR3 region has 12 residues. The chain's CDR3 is CASRGDTYGYTF. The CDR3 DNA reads TGTGCCAGCAGAGGGGACACCTATGGCTACACCTTC.

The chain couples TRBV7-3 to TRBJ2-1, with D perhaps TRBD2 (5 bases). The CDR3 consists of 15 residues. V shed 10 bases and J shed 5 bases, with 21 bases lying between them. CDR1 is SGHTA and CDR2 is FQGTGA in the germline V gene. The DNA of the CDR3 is TGTGCCACCCGGGCGGCCGAGGGCGCCAACAATGAGCAGTTCTTC. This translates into CATRAAEGANNEQFF.

The chain's CDR3 is CASSPDGQGSYGYTF. Written as DNA, the CDR3 is TGTGCCAGCAGCCCCGACGGACAGGGAAGCTATGGCTACACCTTC. The chain combines TRBV9 with TRBJ1-2; 8 bases agree with TRBD1. Germline assignment: CDR1 SGDLS and CDR2 YYNGEE. The CDR3 runs 15 residues. With V trimmed by 4 bases and J by 4 bases, 9 bases remained unmatched.

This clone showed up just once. CDR3 protein: CASSKFKTGTENQPQHF. Here the CDR3 DNA reads TGTGCCAGCAGCAAATTTAAGACAGGGACTGAGAATCAGCCCCAGCATTTT. The rearrangement joins TRBV21-1 to TRBJ1-5; the table assigns TRBD1, which was not confirmed against the DNA. TRBV21-1 is assigned pseudogene status. There are 17 residues in the CDR3.

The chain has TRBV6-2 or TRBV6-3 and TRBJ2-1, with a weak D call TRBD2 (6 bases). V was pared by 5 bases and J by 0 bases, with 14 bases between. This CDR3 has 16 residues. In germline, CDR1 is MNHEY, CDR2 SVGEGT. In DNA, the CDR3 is TGTGCCAGCAGTACCACTAGCCCTAGCTCCTACAATGAGCAGTTCTTC. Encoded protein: CASSTTSPSSYNEQFF.

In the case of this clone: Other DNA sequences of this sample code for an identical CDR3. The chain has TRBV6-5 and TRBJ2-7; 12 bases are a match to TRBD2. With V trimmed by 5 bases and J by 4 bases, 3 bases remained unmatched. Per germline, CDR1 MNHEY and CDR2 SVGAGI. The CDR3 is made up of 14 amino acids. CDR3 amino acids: CASSLAGGPYEQYF. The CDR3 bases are TGTGCCAGCAGTCTAGCGGGAGGGCCTTACGAGCAGTACTTC.

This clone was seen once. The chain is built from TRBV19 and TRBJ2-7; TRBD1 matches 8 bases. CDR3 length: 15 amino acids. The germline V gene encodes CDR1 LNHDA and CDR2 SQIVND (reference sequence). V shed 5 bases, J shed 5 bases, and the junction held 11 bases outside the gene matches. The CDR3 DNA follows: TGTGCCAGTAGTCCTCGACGACAGGGGCCCCACGAGCAGTACTTC. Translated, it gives CASSPRRQGPHEQYF.

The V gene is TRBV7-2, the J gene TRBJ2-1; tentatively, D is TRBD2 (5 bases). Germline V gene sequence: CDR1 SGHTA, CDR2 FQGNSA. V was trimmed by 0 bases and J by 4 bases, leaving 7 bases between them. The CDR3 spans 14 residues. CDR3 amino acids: CASSLADSYNEQFF. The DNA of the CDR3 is TGTGCCAGCAGCTTAGCGGACTCTTACAATGAGCAGTTCTTC. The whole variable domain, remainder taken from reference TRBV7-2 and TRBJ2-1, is GAGVSQSPSNKVTEKGKDVELRCDPISGHTALYWYRQSLGQGLEFLIYFQGNSAPDKSGLPSDRFSAERTGGSVSTLTIQRTQQEDSAVYLCASSLADSYNEQFFGPGTRLTVL.

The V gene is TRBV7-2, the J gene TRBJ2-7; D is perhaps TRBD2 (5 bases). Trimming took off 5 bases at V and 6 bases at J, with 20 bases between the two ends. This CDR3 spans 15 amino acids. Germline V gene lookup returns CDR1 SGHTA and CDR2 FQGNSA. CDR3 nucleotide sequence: TGTGCCAGCAGCCCAACCTTGAGGGCGTCAGGCGAGCAGTACTTC. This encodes CASSPTLRASGEQYF.

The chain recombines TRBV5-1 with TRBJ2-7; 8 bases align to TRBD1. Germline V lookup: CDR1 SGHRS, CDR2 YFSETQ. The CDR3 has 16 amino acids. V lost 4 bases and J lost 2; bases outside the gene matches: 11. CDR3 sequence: CASSPDPKQGAYEQYF. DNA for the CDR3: TGCGCCAGCAGCCCAGACCCAAAACAGGGGGCCTACGAGCAGTACTTC.

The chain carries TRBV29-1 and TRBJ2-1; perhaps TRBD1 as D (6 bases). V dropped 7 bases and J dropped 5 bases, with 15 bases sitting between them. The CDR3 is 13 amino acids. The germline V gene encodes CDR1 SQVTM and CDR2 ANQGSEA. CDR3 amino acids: CSATGTQHNEQFF. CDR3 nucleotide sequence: TGCAGCGCCACCGGGACACAACACAATGAGCAGTTCTTC.